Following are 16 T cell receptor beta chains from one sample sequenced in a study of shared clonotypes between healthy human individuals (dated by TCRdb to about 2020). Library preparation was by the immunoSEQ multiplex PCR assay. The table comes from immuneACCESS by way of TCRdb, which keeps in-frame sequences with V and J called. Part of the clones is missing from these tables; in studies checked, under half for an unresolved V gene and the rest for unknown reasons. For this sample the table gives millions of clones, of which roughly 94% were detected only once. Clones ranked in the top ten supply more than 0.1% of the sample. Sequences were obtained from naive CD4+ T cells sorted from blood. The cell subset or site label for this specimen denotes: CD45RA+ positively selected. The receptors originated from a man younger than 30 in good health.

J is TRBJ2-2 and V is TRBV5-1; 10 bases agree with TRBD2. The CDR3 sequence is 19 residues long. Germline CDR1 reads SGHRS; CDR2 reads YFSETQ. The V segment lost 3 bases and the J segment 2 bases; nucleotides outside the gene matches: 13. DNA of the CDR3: TGCGCCAGCAGCTCACCAACCCCAAGGACTAGCGGTAACACCGGGGAGCTGTTTTTT. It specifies CASSSPTPRTSGNTGELFF.

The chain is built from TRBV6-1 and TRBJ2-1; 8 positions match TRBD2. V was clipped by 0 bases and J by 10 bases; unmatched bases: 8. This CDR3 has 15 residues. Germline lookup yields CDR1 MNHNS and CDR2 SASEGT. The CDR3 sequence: CASSEAAGLVEEQFF. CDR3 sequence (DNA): TGTGCCAGCAGTGAAGCAGCGGGACTAGTCGAGGAGCAGTTCTTC.

The CDR3 loop is CASSLAGGTYNEQFF. In DNA form, the CDR3 reads TGTGCCAGCAGCTTAGCAGGCGGCACGTACAATGAGCAGTTCTTC. The chain has TRBV7-9 and TRBJ2-1; D gene ambiguous. Germline CDR1 is SEHNR and CDR2 is FQNEAQ (reference sequence). Between the trimmed V and J ends, which lost 0 bases and 4 bases, there was a span of 10 bases. The CDR3 runs to 15 residues.

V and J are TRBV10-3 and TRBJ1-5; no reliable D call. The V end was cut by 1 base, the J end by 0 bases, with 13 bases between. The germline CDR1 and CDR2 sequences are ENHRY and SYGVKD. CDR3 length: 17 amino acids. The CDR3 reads CAISEFATPYSNQPQHF. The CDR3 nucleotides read TGTGCCATCAGTGAGTTCGCGACACCATATAGCAATCAGCCCCAGCATTTT.

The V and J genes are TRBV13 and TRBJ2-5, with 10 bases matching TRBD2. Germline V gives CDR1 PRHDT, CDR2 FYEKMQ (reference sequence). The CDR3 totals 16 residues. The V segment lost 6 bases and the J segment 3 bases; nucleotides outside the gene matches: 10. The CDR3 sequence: CASRPSGLAGEETQYF. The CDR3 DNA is TGTGCCAGCAGACCAAGCGGGCTAGCGGGGGAAGAGACCCAGTACTTC.

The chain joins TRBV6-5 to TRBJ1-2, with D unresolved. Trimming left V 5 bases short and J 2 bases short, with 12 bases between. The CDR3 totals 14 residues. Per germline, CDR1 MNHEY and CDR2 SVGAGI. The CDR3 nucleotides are TGTGCCAGCAGTGGCGGAGTTCTAAACTATGGCTACACCTTC. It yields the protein CASSGGVLNYGYTF.

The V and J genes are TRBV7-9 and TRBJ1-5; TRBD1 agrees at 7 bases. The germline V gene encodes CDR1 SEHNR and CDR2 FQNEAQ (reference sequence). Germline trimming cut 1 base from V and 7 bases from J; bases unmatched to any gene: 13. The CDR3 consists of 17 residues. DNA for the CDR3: TGTGCCAGCAGCTTAGGTTCTGGGCAGGGGGTTTTGCAGCCCCAGCATTTT. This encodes CASSLGSGQGVLQPQHF.

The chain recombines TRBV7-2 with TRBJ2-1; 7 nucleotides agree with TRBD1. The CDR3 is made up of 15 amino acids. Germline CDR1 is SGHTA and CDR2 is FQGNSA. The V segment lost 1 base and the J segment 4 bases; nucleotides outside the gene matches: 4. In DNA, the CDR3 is TGTGCCAGCAGCTTAGACAGGGGTCGGTACAATGAGCAGTTCTTC. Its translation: CASSLDRGRYNEQFF.

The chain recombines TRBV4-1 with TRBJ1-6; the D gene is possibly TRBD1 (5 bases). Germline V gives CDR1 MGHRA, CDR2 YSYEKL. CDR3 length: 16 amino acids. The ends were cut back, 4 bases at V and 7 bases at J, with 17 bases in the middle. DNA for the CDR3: TGCGCCAGCAGCCGTATTTCATGGGACGGGAATTCACCCCTCCACTTT. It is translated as CASSRISWDGNSPLHF.

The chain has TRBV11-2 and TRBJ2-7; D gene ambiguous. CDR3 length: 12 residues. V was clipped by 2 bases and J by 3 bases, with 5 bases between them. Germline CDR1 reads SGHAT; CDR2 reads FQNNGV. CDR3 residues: CASSLSLYEQYF. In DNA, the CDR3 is TGTGCCAGCAGCTTAAGCCTCTACGAGCAGTACTTC.

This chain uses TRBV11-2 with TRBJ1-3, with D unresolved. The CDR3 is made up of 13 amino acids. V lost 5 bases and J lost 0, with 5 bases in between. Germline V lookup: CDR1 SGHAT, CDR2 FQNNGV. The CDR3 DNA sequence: TGTGCCAGCAGCCACAGCTCTGGAAACACCATATATTTT. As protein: CASSHSSGNTIYF.

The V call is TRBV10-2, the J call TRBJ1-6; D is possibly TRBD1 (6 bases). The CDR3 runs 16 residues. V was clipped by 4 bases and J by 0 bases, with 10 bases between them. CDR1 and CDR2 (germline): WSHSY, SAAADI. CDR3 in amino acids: CASSADRSSYNSPLHF. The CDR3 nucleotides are TGCGCCAGCAGTGCGGACAGAAGCTCCTATAATTCACCCCTCCACTTT.

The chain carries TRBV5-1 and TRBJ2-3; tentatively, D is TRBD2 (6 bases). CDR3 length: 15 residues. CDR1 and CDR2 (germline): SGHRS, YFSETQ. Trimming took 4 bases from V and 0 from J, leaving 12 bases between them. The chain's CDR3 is CASSATLASTDTQYF. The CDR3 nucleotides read TGCGCCAGCAGCGCCACACTAGCTAGCACAGATACGCAGTATTTT.

This CDR3 reads CASSLRGRDTEAFF. CDR3 DNA sequence: TGTGCCAGCAGCCTCAGGGGGCGCGACACTGAAGCTTTCTTT. The chain combines TRBV11-3 with TRBJ1-1, with 8 bases fitting TRBD1. The germline V gene encodes CDR1 SGHNT and CDR2 YENEEA. V shed 5 bases and J 3 bases; nucleotides not matched to a gene: 5. The CDR3 covers 14 residues.

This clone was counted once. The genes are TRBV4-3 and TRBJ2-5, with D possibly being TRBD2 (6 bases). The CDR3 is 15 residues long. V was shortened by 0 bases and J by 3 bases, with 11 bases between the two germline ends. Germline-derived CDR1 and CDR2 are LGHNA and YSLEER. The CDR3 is CASSQDHPGEETQYF. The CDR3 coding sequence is TGCGCCAGCAGCCAAGATCATCCGGGGGAAGAGACCCAGTACTTC.

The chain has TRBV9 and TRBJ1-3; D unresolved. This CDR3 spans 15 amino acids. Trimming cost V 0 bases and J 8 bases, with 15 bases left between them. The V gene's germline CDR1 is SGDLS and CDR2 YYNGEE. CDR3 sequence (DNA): TGTGCCAGCAGCGTAGACCACCCCAAGGTGGACACCATATATTTT. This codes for CASSVDHPKVDTIYF.